The entry below describes one TCR beta chain. This CDR3 comprises 15 residues. With 2 bases removed from V and 2 bases from J, the gap between germline ends came to 14 bases. The germline V gene encodes CDR1 SGDLS and CDR2 YYNGEE. The data originate from a study of shared clonotypes between healthy human individuals. Study-level background: The plates for each donor numbered three CD4 naive, three CD4 memory, two CD8 naive and one CD8 memory.

The assay was carried out at the deep level. Measured with immunoSEQ multiplex PCR; TCRdb has only the in-frame clones, and not every one. The sample lists 2 million to 2.5 million clones; approximately 93% were seen once. The sequence was collected from a man aged 18-30 years in good health. Some clones in this sample may be carry-over from other donors' samples. This chain links TRBV9 with TRBJ2-7; TRBD1 or TRBD2 may be the D gene (5 bases each). Material: naive CD4+ T cells from PBMCs. Documented subset: CD45RA+ positively selected. Here the CDR3 DNA reads TGTGCCAGCAGCGTCGCCGGGACCGTCGCCTACGAGCAGTACTTC. Translation gives CASSVAGTVAYEQYF.